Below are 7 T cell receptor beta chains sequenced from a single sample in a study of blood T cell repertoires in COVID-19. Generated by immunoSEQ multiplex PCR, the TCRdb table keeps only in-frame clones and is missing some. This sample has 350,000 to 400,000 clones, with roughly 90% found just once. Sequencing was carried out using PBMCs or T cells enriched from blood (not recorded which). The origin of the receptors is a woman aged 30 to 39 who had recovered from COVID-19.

The CDR3 protein is CATSRARGGRDNSPLHF. CDR3 DNA: TGTGCCACCAGCAGAGCCCGAGGGGGCAGGGATAATTCACCCCTCCACTTT. This chain joins TRBV15 and TRBJ1-6, with 7 bases matching TRBD1. The V gene's germline CDR1 is LNHNV and CDR2 YYDKDF (reference sequence). V trimming: 1 base; J trimming: 5 bases; junction bases outside the gene matches: 8. The CDR3 totals 17 residues. Supplemented by reference TRBV15 and TRBJ1-6, the full variable domain reads DAMVIQNPRYQVTQFGKPVTLSCSQTLNHNVMYWYQQKSSQAPKLLFHYYDKDFNNEADTPDNFQSRRPNTSFCFLDIRSPGLGDTAMYLCATSRARGGRDNSPLHFGNGTRLTVT.

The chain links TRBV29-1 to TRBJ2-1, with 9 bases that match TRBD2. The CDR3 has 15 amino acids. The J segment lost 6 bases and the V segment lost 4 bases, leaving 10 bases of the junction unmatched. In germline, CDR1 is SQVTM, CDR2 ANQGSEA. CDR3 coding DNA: TGCAGCGTTGTCTCTAGGACTAGCGCGACCAATGAGCAGTTCTTC. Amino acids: CSVVSRTSATNEQFF.

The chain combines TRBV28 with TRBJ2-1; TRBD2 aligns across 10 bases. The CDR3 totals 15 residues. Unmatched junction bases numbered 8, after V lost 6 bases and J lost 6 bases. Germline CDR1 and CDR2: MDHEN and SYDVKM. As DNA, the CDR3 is TGTGCCAGCAGCCGAACTAGCGGGACCGGCAATGAGCAGTTCTTC. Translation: CASSRTSGTGNEQFF.

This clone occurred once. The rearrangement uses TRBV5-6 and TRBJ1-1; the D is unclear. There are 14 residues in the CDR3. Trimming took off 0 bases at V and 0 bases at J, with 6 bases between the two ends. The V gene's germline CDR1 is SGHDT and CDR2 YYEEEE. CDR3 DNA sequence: TGTGCCAGCAGCTTGGACTACATGAACACTGAAGCTTTCTTT. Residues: CASSLDYMNTEAFF.

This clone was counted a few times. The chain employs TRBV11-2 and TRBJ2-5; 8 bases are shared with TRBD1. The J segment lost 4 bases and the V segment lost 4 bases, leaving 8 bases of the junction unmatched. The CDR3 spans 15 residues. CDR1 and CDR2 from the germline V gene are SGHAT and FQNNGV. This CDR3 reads CASSSRTGLGETQYF. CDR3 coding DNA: TGTGCCAGCAGCTCCCGGACAGGGTTGGGAGAGACCCAGTACTTC.

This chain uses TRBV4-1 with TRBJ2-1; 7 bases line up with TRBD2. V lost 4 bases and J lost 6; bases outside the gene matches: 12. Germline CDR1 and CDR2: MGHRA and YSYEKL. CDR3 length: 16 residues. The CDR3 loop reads CASSRGSGVTGNEQFF. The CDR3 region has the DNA TGCGCCAGCAGCCGAGGAAGCGGGGTCACGGGCAATGAGCAGTTCTTC.

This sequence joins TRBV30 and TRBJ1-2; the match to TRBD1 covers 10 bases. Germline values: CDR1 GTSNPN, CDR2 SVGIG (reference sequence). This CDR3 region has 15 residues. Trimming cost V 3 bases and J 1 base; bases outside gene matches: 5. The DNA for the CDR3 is TGTGCCTGGAGCACATGGACAGGGGGTAACTATGGCTACACCTTC. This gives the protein CAWSTWTGGNYGYTF.